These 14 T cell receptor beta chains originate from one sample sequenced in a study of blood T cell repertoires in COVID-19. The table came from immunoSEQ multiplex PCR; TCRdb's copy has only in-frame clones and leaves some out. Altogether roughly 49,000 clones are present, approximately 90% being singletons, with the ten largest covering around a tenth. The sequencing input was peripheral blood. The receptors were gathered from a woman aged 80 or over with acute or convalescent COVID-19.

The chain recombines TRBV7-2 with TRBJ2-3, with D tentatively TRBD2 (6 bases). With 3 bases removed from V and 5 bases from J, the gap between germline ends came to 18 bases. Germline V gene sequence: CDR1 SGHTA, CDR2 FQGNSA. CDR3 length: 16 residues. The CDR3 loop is CASSFHSGSLGDTQYF. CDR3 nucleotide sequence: TGTGCCAGCAGCTTTCACTCCGGGAGCTTGGGAGATACGCAGTATTTT.

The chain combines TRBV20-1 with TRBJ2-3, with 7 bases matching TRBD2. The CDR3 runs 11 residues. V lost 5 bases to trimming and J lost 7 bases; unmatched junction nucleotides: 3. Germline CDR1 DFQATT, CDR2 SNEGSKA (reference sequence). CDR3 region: CSAAGDYTQYF. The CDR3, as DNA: TGCAGTGCTGCGGGAGATTATACGCAGTATTTT.

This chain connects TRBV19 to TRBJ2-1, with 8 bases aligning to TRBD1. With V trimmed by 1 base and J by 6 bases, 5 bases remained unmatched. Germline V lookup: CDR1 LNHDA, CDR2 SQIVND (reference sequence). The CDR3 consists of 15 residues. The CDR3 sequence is CASSIVQGVTNEQFF. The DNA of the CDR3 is TGTGCCAGTAGTATAGTACAGGGGGTGACCAATGAGCAGTTCTTC. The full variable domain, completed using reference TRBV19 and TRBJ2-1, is DGGITQSPKYLFRKEGQNVTLSCEQNLNHDAMYWYRQDPGQGLRLIYYSQIVNDFQKGDIAEGYSVSREKKESFPLTVTSAQKNPTAFYLCASSIVQGVTNEQFFGPGTRLTVL.

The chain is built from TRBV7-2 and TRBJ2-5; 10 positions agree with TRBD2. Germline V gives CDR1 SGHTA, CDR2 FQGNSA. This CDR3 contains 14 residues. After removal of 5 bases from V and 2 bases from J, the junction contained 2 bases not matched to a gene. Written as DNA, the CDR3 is TGTGCCAGCAGCCCGGGACTAGCGCAAGAGACCCAGTACTTC. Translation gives CASSPGLAQETQYF.

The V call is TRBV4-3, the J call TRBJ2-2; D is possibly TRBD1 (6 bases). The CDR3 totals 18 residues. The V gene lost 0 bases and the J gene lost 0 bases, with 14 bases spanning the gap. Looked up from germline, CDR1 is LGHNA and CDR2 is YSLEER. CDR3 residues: CASSQDIQGTTNTGELFF. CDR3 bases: TGCGCCAGCAGCCAAGATATTCAGGGGACAACGAACACCGGGGAGCTGTTTTTT.

CDR3 in DNA: TGCAGCGTTACAGGGTCCAATGAAAAACTGTTTTTT. Its translation: CSVTGSNEKLFF. The chain is built from TRBV29-1 and TRBJ1-4, with D tentatively TRBD1 (6 bases). Trimming took off 5 bases at V and 5 bases at J, with 9 bases between the two ends. CDR1 SQVTM and CDR2 ANQGSEA come from the germline V gene. The CDR3 length is 12 residues.

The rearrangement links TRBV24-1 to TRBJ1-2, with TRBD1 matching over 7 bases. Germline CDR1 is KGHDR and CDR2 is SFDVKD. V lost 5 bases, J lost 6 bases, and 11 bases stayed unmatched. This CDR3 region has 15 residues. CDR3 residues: CATSGDRDGVHGYTF. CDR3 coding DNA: TGTGCCACCAGTGGCGACAGGGATGGAGTCCATGGCTACACCTTC.

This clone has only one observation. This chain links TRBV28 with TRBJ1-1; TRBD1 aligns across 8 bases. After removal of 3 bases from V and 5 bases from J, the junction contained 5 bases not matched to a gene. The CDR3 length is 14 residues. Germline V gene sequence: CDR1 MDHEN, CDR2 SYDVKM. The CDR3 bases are TGTGCCAGCAGTTTTACAGGGGGTAGAACTGAAGCTTTCTTT. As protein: CASSFTGGRTEAFF. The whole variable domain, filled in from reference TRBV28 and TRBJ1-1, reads DVKVTQSSRYLVKRTGEKVFLECVQDMDHENMFWYRQDPGLGLRLIYFSYDVKMKEKGDIPEGYSVSREKKERFSLILESASTNQTSMYLCASSFTGGRTEAFFGQGTRLTVV.

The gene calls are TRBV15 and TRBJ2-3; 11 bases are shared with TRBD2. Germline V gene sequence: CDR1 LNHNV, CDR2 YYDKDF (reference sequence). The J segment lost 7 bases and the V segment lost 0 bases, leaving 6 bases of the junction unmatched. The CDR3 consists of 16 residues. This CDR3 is CATSRDLAGGSNTQYF. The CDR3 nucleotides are TGTGCCACCAGCAGAGACTTAGCGGGAGGGTCTAATACGCAGTATTTT.

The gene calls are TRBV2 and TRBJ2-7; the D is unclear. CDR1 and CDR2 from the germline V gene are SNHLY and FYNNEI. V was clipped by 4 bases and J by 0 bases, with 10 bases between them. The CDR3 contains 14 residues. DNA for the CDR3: TGTGCCAGCAGTGTGTTAGCCCCCTCCTACGAGCAGTACTTC. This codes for CASSVLAPSYEQYF.

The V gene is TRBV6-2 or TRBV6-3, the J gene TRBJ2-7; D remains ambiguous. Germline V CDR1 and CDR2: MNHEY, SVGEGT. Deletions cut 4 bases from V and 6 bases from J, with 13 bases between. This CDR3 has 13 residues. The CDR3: CASSSGIRGEQYF. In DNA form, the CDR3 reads TGTGCCAGCAGTTCTGGAATTCGAGGCGAGCAGTACTTC.

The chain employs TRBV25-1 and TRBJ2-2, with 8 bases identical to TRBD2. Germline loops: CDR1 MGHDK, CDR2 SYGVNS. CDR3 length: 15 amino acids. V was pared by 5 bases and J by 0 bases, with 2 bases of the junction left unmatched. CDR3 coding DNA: TGTGCCAGCAGTTGGCGGGGGGCGAACACCGGGGAGCTGTTTTTT. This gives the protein CASSWRGANTGELFF.

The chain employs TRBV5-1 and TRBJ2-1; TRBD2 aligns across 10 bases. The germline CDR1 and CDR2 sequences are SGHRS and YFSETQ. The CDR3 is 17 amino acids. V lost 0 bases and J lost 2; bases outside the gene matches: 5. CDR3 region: CASSLGITSGAYNEQFF. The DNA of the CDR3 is TGCGCCAGCAGCTTGGGGATCACTAGCGGGGCCTACAATGAGCAGTTCTTC.

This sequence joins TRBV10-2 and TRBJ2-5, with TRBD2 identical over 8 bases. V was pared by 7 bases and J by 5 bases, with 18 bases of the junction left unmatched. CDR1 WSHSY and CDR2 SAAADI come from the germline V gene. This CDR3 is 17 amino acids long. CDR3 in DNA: TGCGCCAGCATAAAAGGGAGCGGGAGTCGGGCGGGGGAGACCCAGTACTTC. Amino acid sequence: CASIKGSGSRAGETQYF.